The subject of this entry is one T cell receptor beta chain. The sample belongs to a study of blood T cell repertoires in COVID-19. Study as a whole: Specimens from acute and convalescent COVID-19 originated in the United States, Italy and Spain.

Trimming left V 6 bases short and J 7 bases short, with 15 bases between. The germline V gene encodes CDR1 SQVTM and CDR2 ANQGSEA. This CDR3 has 12 residues. As originally analysed: Reference gene primer amplification gave estimated nucleated cell counts. Only in-frame clones appear in the TCRdb table, and some are missing; sequencing was by immunoSEQ multiplex PCR. That table gives V, J and clone size, and the DNA gave D and trimming. The sample lists 200,000 or so clones; roughly 80% were seen once. This sequence was found in a woman aged 30 to 39 with acute or convalescent COVID-19. The gene calls are TRBV29-1 and TRBJ1-2; D perhaps matches TRBD1 (6 bases). The specimen was peripheral blood. The CDR3 here is CSVGGQMGGYTF. The CDR3 bases are TGCAGCGTGGGCGGACAGATGGGTGGCTACACCTTC.